These 22 T cell receptor beta chains came from one sample sequenced in a study of blood T cell repertoires in COVID-19. Produced via immunoSEQ multiplex PCR; TCRdb's table is partial and in-frame only. The sample holds more than 200,000 clones, approximately 84% seen once. Sequenced input: PBMCs or T cells enriched from blood (not recorded which). Receptors were obtained from a middle-aged man who had recovered from COVID-19.

The CDR3 region is CATSRGSVANSYEQYF. CDR3 DNA: TGTGCCACCAGCAGAGGCAGCGTGGCAAACTCCTACGAGCAGTACTTC. The chain carries TRBV15 and TRBJ2-7; D gene ambiguous. Trimming left V 1 base short and J 0 bases short, with 13 bases between. The V gene's germline CDR1 is LNHNV and CDR2 YYDKDF (reference sequence). This CDR3 has 16 residues.

The J gene is TRBJ2-2, the V gene TRBV5-1, with TRBD1 identical over 8 bases. The V gene's germline CDR1 is SGHRS and CDR2 YFSETQ. J gave up 6 bases and V 3 bases, and 4 bases lay outside the gene matches. CDR3 size: 14 residues. As DNA, the CDR3 is TGCGCCAGCAGCTCGACAGGGGTACCCGGGGAGCTGTTTTTT. Its protein is CASSSTGVPGELFF.

V and J are TRBV3-1 (or the pseudogene TRBV3-2) and TRBJ1-5; no definite D call. CDR1 and CDR2 (germline): LGHDT, YNNKEL (reference sequence). Trimming cost V 3 bases and J 6 bases, with 6 bases left between them. The CDR3 has 12 residues. The CDR3 DNA is TGTGCCAGCAGCCAGGGGAGTCAGCCCCAGCATTTT. Translated, it gives CASSQGSQPQHF.

The genes are TRBV5-4 and TRBJ2-7; TRBD2 agrees at 10 bases. CDR3 length: 15 residues. The junction had 8 bases not matched to a gene; V was cut back by 4 bases and J by 4 bases. Germline values: CDR1 SGHNT, CDR2 YYREEE (reference sequence). CDR3 bases: TGTGCCAGCAGCCCGGGGCTAGCGGGAGATTACGAGCAGTACTTC. This sequence encodes CASSPGLAGDYEQYF.

This rearrangement joins TRBV11-3 to TRBJ1-1; D is unclear. CDR1 is SGHNT, CDR2 YENEEA, per germline. This CDR3 contains 14 residues. With 5 bases removed from V and 0 bases from J, the gap between germline ends came to 10 bases. The CDR3 region is CASSQTAMNTEAFF. In DNA form, the CDR3 reads TGTGCCAGCAGCCAGACTGCTATGAACACTGAAGCTTTCTTT.

The chain uses TRBV6-4 and TRBJ1-6, with D possibly TRBD1 on 5 matching bases. V lost 3 bases and J lost 7, with 13 bases in between. The germline gives CDR1 MRHNA, CDR2 SNTAGT. The CDR3 loop spans 15 amino acids. The CDR3 DNA reads TGTGCCAGCAGTGAGGCGGGGCCTAACAATTCACCCCTCCACTTT. Translating gives CASSEAGPNNSPLHF.

The chain has TRBV5-4 and TRBJ1-2, with 8 nucleotides matching TRBD1. Germline loops: CDR1 SGHNT, CDR2 YYREEE (reference sequence). The CDR3 runs 13 residues. V was clipped by 2 bases and J by 8 bases; unmatched bases: 5. The CDR3 spells CASSFSGTGGYTF. Here the CDR3 DNA reads TGTGCCAGCAGCTTTTCCGGGACAGGCGGCTACACCTTC.

The rearrangement joins TRBV9 to TRBJ2-2; 8 bases are shared with TRBD2. V dropped 0 bases and J dropped 3; count of bases not matched to a gene: 4. Germline V lookup: CDR1 SGDLS, CDR2 YYNGEE. The CDR3 spans 16 residues. The CDR3 spells CASSVGAGGDTGELFF. CDR3 sequence (DNA): TGTGCCAGCAGCGTAGGTGCGGGGGGAGACACCGGGGAGCTGTTTTTT. Looking up the rest from reference TRBV9 and TRBJ2-2 gives the full variable domain: DSGVTQTPKHLITATGQRVTLRCSPRSGDLSVYWYQQSLDQGLQFLIQYYNGEERAKGNILERFSAQQFPDLHSELNLSSLELGDSALYFCASSVGAGGDTGELFFGEGSRLTVL.

This chain links TRBV7-9 with TRBJ2-7, with D uncertain. The germline V gene encodes CDR1 SEHNR and CDR2 FQNEAQ (reference sequence). The CDR3 spans 14 residues. V shed 1 base and J shed 3 bases, with 10 bases lying between them. The CDR3: CASSLDPGVYEQYF. CDR3 nucleotides: TGTGCCAGCAGCTTAGATCCAGGCGTCTACGAGCAGTACTTC. The whole variable domain, filled in from reference TRBV7-9 and TRBJ2-7, reads DTGVSQNPRHKITKRGQNVTFRCDPISEHNRLYWYRQTLGQGPEFLTYFQNEAQLEKSRLLSDRFSAERPKGSFSTLEIQRTEQGDSAMYLCASSLDPGVYEQYFGPGTRLTVT.

J is TRBJ2-2 and V is TRBV19; D gene unclear. This CDR3 has 12 residues. Trimming cost V 3 bases and J 5 bases, with 4 bases left between them. Germline V gives CDR1 LNHDA, CDR2 SQIVND (reference sequence). The CDR3 sequence: CASSIPTGELFF. CDR3 DNA sequence: TGTGCCAGTAGTATCCCAACCGGGGAGCTGTTTTTT.

This sequence joins TRBV5-1 and TRBJ2-7, with TRBD2 as a possible D gene (7 bases). Germline V CDR1 and CDR2: SGHRS, YFSETQ. This CDR3 is 16 amino acids long. The V end was cut by 1 base, the J end by 0 bases, with 14 bases between. The CDR3 reads CASSLPQGGDSYEQYF. DNA of the CDR3: TGCGCCAGCAGCTTGCCACAGGGAGGGGACTCCTACGAGCAGTACTTC. The full variable domain, with the rest looked up from reference TRBV5-1 and TRBJ2-7, is KAGVTQTPRYLIKTRGQQVTLSCSPISGHRSVSWYQQTPGQGLQFLFEYFSETQRNKGNFPGRFSGRQFSNSRSEMNVSTLELGDSALYLCASSLPQGGDSYEQYFGPGTRLTVT.

The chain is built from TRBV2 and TRBJ2-6; D possibly corresponds to TRBD1 (6 bases). The V end was cut by 4 bases, the J end by 8 bases, with 12 bases between. The CDR3 length is 14 residues. Germline CDR1 and CDR2: SNHLY and FYNNEI. The CDR3 protein is CASSGDKWTNVLTF. The CDR3 DNA follows: TGTGCCAGCAGTGGGGACAAGTGGACCAACGTCCTGACTTTC. Together with reference TRBV2 and TRBJ2-6, the CDR3 gives the full variable domain: EPEVTQTPSHQVTQMGQEVILRCVPISNHLYFYWYRQILGQKVEFLVSFYNNEISEKSEIFDDQFSVERPDGSNFTLKIRSTKLEDSAMYFCASSGDKWTNVLTFGAGSRLTVL.

The chain is built from TRBV6-1 and TRBJ2-1, with 10 bases aligning to TRBD2. In germline, CDR1 is MNHNS, CDR2 SASEGT. The V and J ends lost 5 bases and 8 bases, in that order; junction bases with no gene match: 12. The CDR3 sequence is 16 residues long. CDR3 nucleotides: TGTGCCAGCAGTCAAGAGGGGACTAGCGAGATCCATGAGCAGTTCTTC. Translation: CASSQEGTSEIHEQFF.

The chain joins TRBV27 to TRBJ2-2; 11 bases are a match to TRBD1. Germline V gives CDR1 MNHEY, CDR2 SMNVEV (reference sequence). The V gene end was trimmed by 4 bases and the J gene end by 0 bases; junction bases not matched to a gene: 1. The CDR3 is made up of 16 amino acids. The chain's CDR3 is CASSWTGGPNTGELFF. The CDR3 DNA reads as TGTGCCAGCAGTTGGACAGGGGGCCCGAACACCGGGGAGCTGTTTTTT.

V is TRBV19 and J is TRBJ2-5; TRBD2 matches at 13 bases. J lost 2 bases, V lost 5 bases, and 5 bases had no gene match. CDR1 and CDR2 from the germline V gene are LNHDA and SQIVND (reference sequence). The CDR3 consists of 16 residues. CDR3 DNA: TGTGCCAGTAGTGACGAGACTAGCGGGGGGCAAGAGACCCAGTACTTC. Translated, it gives CASSDETSGGQETQYF. The full variable domain, with the rest looked up from reference TRBV19 and TRBJ2-5, is DGGITQSPKYLFRKEGQNVTLSCEQNLNHDAMYWYRQDPGQGLRLIYYSQIVNDFQKGDIAEGYSVSREKKESFPLTVTSAQKNPTAFYLCASSDETSGGQETQYFGPGTRLLVL.

This chain connects TRBV11-2 to TRBJ2-1; TRBD2 agrees at 13 bases. V was clipped by 4 bases and J by 6 bases; unmatched bases: 6. The CDR3 is 16 amino acids. Germline values: CDR1 SGHAT, CDR2 FQNNGV. The CDR3 loop reads CASSWTSGSSPNEQFF. In DNA form, the CDR3 reads TGTGCCAGCAGCTGGACTAGCGGGAGTAGCCCCAATGAGCAGTTCTTC.

The CDR3 DNA sequence: TGTGCCAGCAGTTCCTACGGACAGAACATTCAGTACTTC. The encoded protein is CASSSYGQNIQYF. This chain connects TRBV27 to TRBJ2-4; D may be TRBD1 (6 bases). V lost 4 bases and J 7 bases, leaving 11 bases between the germline ends. Germline lookup yields CDR1 MNHEY and CDR2 SMNVEV (reference sequence). The CDR3 is made up of 13 amino acids.

The rearrangement joins TRBV27 to TRBJ1-4; D is perhaps TRBD1 (6 bases). CDR3 size: 14 residues. CDR1 and CDR2 (germline): MNHEY, SMNVEV (reference sequence). The ends were cut back, 6 bases at V and 4 bases at J, with 12 bases in the middle. Written as DNA, the CDR3 is TGTGCCAGCAGGGAAGGACAGCTTAATGAAAAACTGTTTTTT. Its protein is CASREGQLNEKLFF. Full variable domain (outside the CDR3, taken from reference TRBV27 and TRBJ1-4): EAQVTQNPRYLITVTGKKLTVTCSQNMNHEYMSWYRQDPGLGLRQIYYSMNVEVTDKGDVPEGYKVSRKEKRNFPLILESPSPNQTSLYFCASREGQLNEKLFFGSGTQLSVL.

This chain uses TRBV18 with TRBJ1-5; tentative D call: TRBD1 (6 bases). Germline CDR1 and CDR2: KGHSH and LQKENI. V dropped 3 bases and J dropped 4 bases, with 13 bases sitting between them. The CDR3 sequence is 15 residues long. CDR3 bases: TGTGCCAGCTCACCTTTACAGGGTGGGAATCAGCCCCAGCATTTT. Translating it yields CASSPLQGGNQPQHF.

This clone occurred a few times. V is TRBV10-3 and J is TRBJ1-4; D is undetermined. The CDR3 loop spans 13 amino acids. V lost 6 bases and J 0 bases, leaving 5 bases between the germline ends. The germline V gene has CDR1 ENHRY and CDR2 SYGVKD. The CDR3 region has the DNA TGTGCCATCAGCCCATCAACTAATGAAAAACTGTTTTTT. Its protein is CAISPSTNEKLFF.

The chain is built from TRBV5-8 and TRBJ1-2, with a possible D match to TRBD1 (5 bases). The CDR3 extends over 15 amino acids. Per germline, CDR1 SGHTS and CDR2 YDEGEE. Trimming removed 2 bases from V and 1 base from J, with 12 bases in between. Here the CDR3 DNA reads TGTGCCAGCAGCTTCGATTGGGGCAGTAACTATGGCTACACCTTC. Protein product: CASSFDWGSNYGYTF.

This clone was counted between two and nine times. The chain couples TRBV29-1 to TRBJ2-1; D not certain. Germline lookup yields CDR1 SQVTM and CDR2 ANQGSEA. The CDR3 runs 12 residues. The ends were cut back, 6 bases at V and 2 bases at J, with 8 bases in the middle. CDR3 nucleotide sequence: TGCAGCGTCGAGTCCGCCTACAATGAGCAGTTCTTC. Translated: CSVESAYNEQFF.